This T cell receptor beta chain was recovered during a study of Graves' ophthalmopathy and Graves' hyperthyroidism. Per the germline V gene, CDR1 is SNHLY and CDR2 is FYNNEI. This CDR3 comprises 13 residues. As the template, RNA transcripts were used to amplify TCR beta CDR3 regions. An opening RT-PCR round employed HTBI primers and preceded a second-round multiplex PCR. TCRdb re-derived calls from the multiplex PCR reads in MiXCR, one entry per CDR3 protein. This sample has over a million distinct CDR3 sequences, with less than 45% found just once. The chain couples TRBV2 to TRBJ2-5; D remains unclear. The end of the DNA is better explained by TRBJ2-1, so the J call may be wrong. Input material: peripheral blood or thyroid tissue (not recorded which). This receptor was identified in an adult man with Graves' hyperthyroidism. CDR3 residues: CASSLLEGNEQFF. The CDR3 DNA follows: TGTGCCAGCAGTCTCCTAGAAGGCAATGAGCAGTTCTTC.